These T cell receptor beta chains were read from a single sample in a study of T-cell memory formation after mild COVID-19. TCRdb recomputed calls from the 5' RACE reads with MiXCR, one row per CDR3 protein. The table shows 130,000 to 150,000 distinct CDR3 sequences, with about 19% occurring only once. Source material: PBMCs or a T cell subset sorted from them (not recorded which). The receptor set was obtained from an adult woman who had mild COVID-19 (a few samples of this study predate the infection). Cell type and time point are not known. CDR3s include the opening cysteine and the closing phenylalanine or tryptophan. D genes are given only for firm matches. A row's size may be missing; if present it is once, few, many or a size class.

D gene: TRBD2
J gene: TRBJ2-3
clone size: many
V gene: TRBV7-6
CDR3 protein: CASSRSGTGNTDTQYF
CDR3 DNA: TGTGCCAGCAGCCGAAGCGGGACTGGCAACACAGATACGCAGTATTTT

D gene: -
J gene: TRBJ1-1
clone size: few
V gene: TRBV5-1
CDR3 protein: CASSSGTLGTEAFF
CDR3 DNA: TGCGCCAGCAGCTCAGGGACCCTTGGGACTGAAGCTTTCTTT

D gene: TRBD2
J gene: TRBJ2-7
clone size: few
V gene: TRBV20-1
CDR3 protein: CSARDETSGSYEQYF
CDR3 DNA: TGCAGTGCTAGAGATGAGACTAGCGGGAGCTACGAGCAGTACTTC

D gene: -
J gene: TRBJ1-1
clone size: -
V gene: TRBV30
CDR3 protein: CAWSGQMNTEAFF
CDR3 DNA: TGTGCCTGGAGTGGACAGATGAACACTGAAGCTTTCTTT

D gene: -
J gene: TRBJ2-3
clone size: few
V gene: TRBV20-1
CDR3 protein: CSARSRVSTDTQYF
CDR3 DNA: TGCAGTGCTAGATCCAGGGTTAGCACAGATACGCAGTATTTT

D gene: TRBD1
J gene: TRBJ2-1
clone size: -
V gene: TRBV10-3
CDR3 protein: CAIRQGVGDNEQFF
CDR3 DNA: TGTGCCATCAGACAGGGGGTTGGGGACAATGAGCAGTTCTTC

D gene: -
J gene: TRBJ2-1
clone size: -
V gene: TRBV24-1
CDR3 protein: CATSDFPSQTYNEQFF
CDR3 DNA: TGTGCCACCAGTGATTTTCCCTCCCAGACGTACAATGAGCAGTTCTTC

D gene: TRBD1
J gene: TRBJ2-1
clone size: -
V gene: TRBV5-6
CDR3 protein: CASSSARTGLFFVCERVSYNEQFF
CDR3 DNA: TGTGCCAGCAGCTCAGCCAGGACAGGGCTATTTTTTGTTTGTGAGAGAGTCTCCTACAATGAGCAGTTCTTC

D gene: TRBD1
J gene: TRBJ1-4
clone size: -
V gene: TRBV6-5
CDR3 protein: CASSYHNRGRGEKLFF
CDR3 DNA: TGTGCCAGCAGTTATCACAACAGGGGGCGAGGTGAAAAACTGTTTTTT

D gene: TRBD1
J gene: TRBJ1-1
clone size: -
V gene: TRBV20-1
CDR3 protein: CSASSGGRTEAFF
CDR3 DNA: TGCAGTGCTAGTTCAGGGGGGAGGACTGAAGCTTTCTTT

D gene: -
J gene: TRBJ2-5
clone size: few
V gene: TRBV24-1
CDR3 protein: CATRDAGLKETQYF
CDR3 DNA: TGTGCCACCAGGGATGCGGGGCTTAAAGAGACCCAGTACTTC

D gene: -
J gene: TRBJ2-7
clone size: few
V gene: TRBV7-8
CDR3 protein: CASSSQISSYEQYF
CDR3 DNA: TGTGCCAGCAGCTCACAGATTAGCTCCTACGAGCAGTACTTC

D gene: -
J gene: TRBJ2-5
clone size: -
V gene: TRBV14
CDR3 protein: CASSLQGETQYF
CDR3 DNA: TGTGCCAGCAGCCTCCAGGGGGAGACCCAGTACTTC

D gene: -
J gene: TRBJ2-1
clone size: -
V gene: TRBV5-4
CDR3 protein: CASSLSRGANEQFF
CDR3 DNA: TGTGCCAGCAGCTTGTCCCGGGGGGCGAATGAGCAGTTCTTC

D gene: -
J gene: TRBJ2-5
clone size: many
V gene: TRBV7-9
CDR3 protein: CASSLREVLLGGETQYF
CDR3 DNA: TGTGCCAGCAGCTTAAGAGAAGTCCTCCTAGGCGGGGAGACCCAGTACTTC

D gene: -
J gene: TRBJ1-2
clone size: -
V gene: TRBV15
CDR3 protein: CATSRGTGNYGYTF
CDR3 DNA: TGTGCCACCAGCAGAGGTACAGGGAACTATGGCTACACCTTC

D gene: -
J gene: TRBJ1-6
clone size: few
V gene: TRBV5-1
CDR3 protein: CASSFELENSPLHF
CDR3 DNA: TGCGCCAGCAGCTTCGAGTTGGAGAATTCACCCCTCCACTTT

D gene: -
J gene: TRBJ1-1
clone size: -
V gene: TRBV12-3/TRBV12-4
CDR3 protein: CASSLPGATEAFF
CDR3 DNA: TGTGCCAGCAGTTTACCAGGGGCCACTGAAGCTTTCTTT

D gene: TRBD2
J gene: TRBJ2-3
clone size: few
V gene: TRBV11-1
CDR3 protein: CASSPWTSFTDTQYF
CDR3 DNA: TGTGCCAGCAGCCCTTGGACTAGCTTCACAGATACGCAGTATTTT

D gene: TRBD2
J gene: TRBJ2-7
clone size: -
V gene: TRBV5-6
CDR3 protein: CASRGGLAVSYEQYF
CDR3 DNA: TGTGCCAGCAGGGGTGGACTAGCGGTCTCCTACGAGCAGTACTTC

D gene: TRBD1
J gene: TRBJ2-5
clone size: -
V gene: TRBV9
CDR3 protein: CASSVEPGKGAGETQYF
CDR3 DNA: TGTGCCAGCAGCGTGGAACCGGGAAAGGGGGCAGGGGAGACCCAGTACTTC

D gene: -
J gene: TRBJ1-2
clone size: -
V gene: TRBV4-2
CDR3 protein: CASSQEGIGYTF
CDR3 DNA: TGTGCCAGCAGCCAAGAAGGTATTGGCTACACCTTC

D gene: TRBD2
J gene: TRBJ2-1
clone size: -
V gene: TRBV12-5
CDR3 protein: CASGFRTSVYNEQFF
CDR3 DNA: TGTGCTAGTGGTTTTCGGACTAGCGTATACAATGAGCAGTTCTTC

D gene: TRBD1
J gene: TRBJ2-2
clone size: -
V gene: TRBV5-1
CDR3 protein: CASSFLSPGQGGDTGELFF
CDR3 DNA: TGCGCCAGCAGCTTCTTATCGCCGGGACAGGGCGGGGACACCGGGGAGCTGTTTTTT

D gene: -
J gene: TRBJ2-1
clone size: -
V gene: TRBV6-5
CDR3 protein: CASRTPGRDNEQFF
CDR3 DNA: TGTGCCAGCAGAACCCCCGGGCGGGACAATGAGCAGTTCTTC

D gene: -
J gene: TRBJ2-3
clone size: -
V gene: TRBV29-1
CDR3 protein: CSVAQGADTQYF
CDR3 DNA: TGCAGCGTTGCTCAGGGTGCAGATACGCAGTATTTT

D gene: TRBD2
J gene: TRBJ2-1
clone size: -
V gene: TRBV20-1
CDR3 protein: CSARTREGYREQFF
CDR3 DNA: TGCAGTGCTAGAACGCGGGAGGGCTACAGGGAGCAGTTCTTC

D gene: -
J gene: TRBJ2-3
clone size: -
V gene: TRBV11-2
CDR3 protein: CASSLDRGATDTQYF
CDR3 DNA: TGTGCCAGCAGCTTAGATAGGGGGGCCACAGATACGCAGTATTTT

D gene: -
J gene: TRBJ1-5
clone size: few
V gene: TRBV5-5
CDR3 protein: CASSPGPRLDQPQHF
CDR3 DNA: TGTGCCAGCAGCCCCGGTCCTAGACTCGATCAGCCCCAGCATTTT

D gene: -
J gene: TRBJ2-2
clone size: -
V gene: TRBV12-3/TRBV12-4
CDR3 protein: CASTWRQNTGELFF
CDR3 DNA: TGTGCCAGCACCTGGCGCCAGAACACCGGGGAGCTGTTTTTT

D gene: -
J gene: TRBJ1-2
clone size: -
V gene: TRBV10-3
CDR3 protein: CAISESNNYGYTF
CDR3 DNA: TGTGCCATCAGTGAGTCAAACAACTATGGCTACACCTTC

D gene: TRBD2
J gene: TRBJ2-5
clone size: few
V gene: TRBV6-2/TRBV6-3
CDR3 protein: CASLPLADQETQYF
CDR3 DNA: TGTGCCAGCCTCCCACTAGCGGACCAAGAGACCCAGTACTTC

D gene: TRBD2
J gene: TRBJ2-7
clone size: -
V gene: TRBV4-3
CDR3 protein: CASSQDLEAGAYEQYF
CDR3 DNA: TGCGCCAGCAGCCAGGACCTAGAAGCGGGAGCCTACGAGCAGTACTTC

D gene: -
J gene: TRBJ2-3
clone size: -
V gene: TRBV29-1
CDR3 protein: CSVRDSSTDTQYF
CDR3 DNA: TGCAGCGTCAGGGATTCTAGCACAGATACGCAGTATTTT

D gene: -
J gene: TRBJ1-6
clone size: -
V gene: TRBV9
CDR3 protein: CASSVGPRESRQSPLHF
CDR3 DNA: TGTGCCAGCAGCGTAGGTCCCAGGGAAAGTCGACAATCACCCCTCCACTTT

D gene: -
J gene: TRBJ1-2
clone size: -
V gene: TRBV2
CDR3 protein: CASTSGGALNGYTF
CDR3 DNA: TGTGCCAGCACCTCAGGAGGGGCGCTGAATGGCTACACCTTC

D gene: -
J gene: TRBJ1-5
clone size: -
V gene: TRBV3-1
CDR3 protein: CASSQTGFTSQHF
CDR3 DNA: TGTGCCAGCAGCCAAACAGGTTTTACGTCCCAGCATTTT

D gene: -
J gene: TRBJ1-2
clone size: -
V gene: TRBV20-1
CDR3 protein: CSARDGGHRSYGYTF
CDR3 DNA: TGCAGTGCTAGAGATGGGGGACATCGTAGCTATGGCTACACCTTC

D gene: TRBD2
J gene: TRBJ2-3
clone size: -
V gene: TRBV7-9
CDR3 protein: CASSLLAGTQYF
CDR3 DNA: TGTGCCAGCAGCTTATTAGCGGGTACGCAGTATTTT

D gene: -
J gene: TRBJ1-2
clone size: -
V gene: TRBV24-1
CDR3 protein: CATSEGEGGYTF
CDR3 DNA: TGTGCCACCAGTGAGGGAGAAGGGGGCTACACCTTC

D gene: -
J gene: TRBJ1-2
clone size: few
V gene: TRBV20-1
CDR3 protein: CSAGREGYTF
CDR3 DNA: TGCAGTGCCGGTCGGGAAGGCTACACCTTC

D gene: TRBD2
J gene: TRBJ2-5
clone size: few
V gene: TRBV20-1
CDR3 protein: CSASSSSREGLETQYF
CDR3 DNA: TGCAGTGCTTCATCCTCGAGTCGGGAGGGCCTTGAGACCCAGTACTTC

D gene: -
J gene: TRBJ1-4
clone size: -
V gene: TRBV20-1
CDR3 protein: CSASKADNEKLFF
CDR3 DNA: TGCAGTGCTAGTAAGGCAGATAATGAAAAACTGTTTTTT

D gene: TRBD1
J gene: TRBJ2-7
clone size: -
V gene: TRBV6-5
CDR3 protein: CASSYGTGENEQYF
CDR3 DNA: TGTGCCAGCAGTTATGGGACAGGGGAGAACGAGCAGTACTTC

D gene: -
J gene: TRBJ2-1
clone size: -
V gene: TRBV7-9
CDR3 protein: CASSLVGSYNEQFF
CDR3 DNA: TGTGCCAGCAGCTTAGTAGGGTCGTACAATGAGCAGTTCTTC

D gene: -
J gene: TRBJ1-1
clone size: few
V gene: TRBV5-6
CDR3 protein: CASSRRFLNTEAFF
CDR3 DNA: TGTGCCAGCAGCCGCAGGTTCCTGAACACTGAAGCTTTCTTT

D gene: TRBD1
J gene: TRBJ2-1
clone size: few
V gene: TRBV3-1
CDR3 protein: CASSLRQGPSYNEQFF
CDR3 DNA: TGTGCCAGCAGCCTGCGACAGGGTCCCTCCTACAATGAGCAGTTCTTC

D gene: TRBD2
J gene: TRBJ2-1
clone size: -
V gene: TRBV20-1
CDR3 protein: CSASIGLAVNEQFF
CDR3 DNA: TGCAGTGCTAGTATCGGACTAGCGGTAAATGAGCAGTTCTTC

D gene: -
J gene: TRBJ2-1
clone size: -
V gene: TRBV1
CDR3 protein: CTSSQATPDLPGGGDNEQFF
CDR3 DNA: TGCACCAGCAGCCAAGCTACGCCTGACTTGCCCGGCGGGGGGGATAATGAGCAGTTCTTC

D gene: TRBD2
J gene: TRBJ2-1
clone size: few
V gene: TRBV5-8
CDR3 protein: CASSFLGISGDFYNEQFF
CDR3 DNA: TGTGCCAGCAGCTTTCTTGGGATTAGCGGGGACTTCTACAATGAGCAGTTCTTC

D gene: -
J gene: TRBJ1-1
clone size: few
V gene: TRBV2
CDR3 protein: CASSVLGNTEAFF
CDR3 DNA: TGTGCCAGCAGTGTCCTGGGGAACACTGAAGCTTTCTTT